Below, 24 T cell receptor beta chains from the same sample are listed, as sequenced in a study of technical replicates of blood from a few donors. The assay was immunoSEQ multiplex PCR, and TCRdb's table has in-frame clones only and misses some. The sample contains 35,000 to 50,000 clones, roughly 96% of which appear only once. The specimen was T cells isolated from PBMCs. These receptors came from a human donor in good health.

The gene calls are TRBV6-1 and TRBJ2-7, with TRBD2 matching 10 bases. The V gene's germline CDR1 is MNHNS and CDR2 SASEGT. This CDR3 region has 14 residues. J lost 4 bases, V lost 4 bases, and 4 bases had no gene match. In DNA form, the CDR3 reads TGTGCCAGCAGTGGGACTAGCGGCGTATACGAGCAGTACTTC. Amino acid sequence: CASSGTSGVYEQYF.

This sequence joins TRBV13 and TRBJ2-1; possibly TRBD2 for D (5 bases). Germline assignment: CDR1 PRHDT and CDR2 FYEKMQ (reference sequence). V was cut by 5 bases and J by 6 bases, with 14 bases left in between. CDR3 length: 14 amino acids. The CDR3 DNA is TGTGCCAGCAGCATGGACTCCCGAATCAATGAGCAGTTCTTC. This sequence encodes CASSMDSRINEQFF. The whole variable domain, filled in from reference TRBV13 and TRBJ2-1, reads AAGVIQSPRHLIKEKRETATLKCYPIPRHDTVYWYQQGPGQDPQFLISFYEKMQSDKGSIPDRFSAQQFSDYHSELNMSSLELGDSALYFCASSMDSRINEQFFGPGTRLTVL.

The V and J genes are TRBV28 and TRBJ2-5, with TRBD1 matching 7 bases. The CDR3 runs 15 residues. The V gene's germline CDR1 is MDHEN and CDR2 SYDVKM. V was pared by 3 bases and J by 5 bases, with 9 bases of the junction left unmatched. Here the CDR3 DNA reads TGTGCCAGCAGTTTCAAAGGACAGGTTGGGGAGACCCAGTACTTC. Translating it yields CASSFKGQVGETQYF. Full variable domain (remainder filled in from reference TRBV28 and TRBJ2-5): DVKVTQSSRYLVKRTGEKVFLECVQDMDHENMFWYRQDPGLGLRLIYFSYDVKMKEKGDIPEGYSVSREKKERFSLILESASTNQTSMYLCASSFKGQVGETQYFGPGTRLLVL.

The chain joins TRBV14 to TRBJ1-2; TRBD1 is a possible D gene (5 bases). V gave up 1 base and J gave up 5 bases, with 8 bases separating them. The germline V gene encodes CDR1 SGHDN and CDR2 FVKESK. The CDR3 is 13 amino acids. The DNA for the CDR3 is TGTGCCAGCAGCCAAGGGGGGGTTTATGGCTACACCTTC. As protein: CASSQGGVYGYTF.

The chain carries TRBV5-6 and TRBJ2-2; no firm D call. Germline-derived CDR1 and CDR2 are SGHDT and YYEEEE. V was clipped by 0 bases and J by 6 bases, with 9 bases between them. The CDR3 is 14 amino acids. The CDR3 region is CASSLAVPPGELFF. DNA for the CDR3: TGTGCCAGCAGCTTGGCGGTCCCCCCCGGGGAGCTGTTTTTT. Supplemented by reference TRBV5-6 and TRBJ2-2, the full variable domain reads DAGVTQSPTHLIKTRGQQVTLRCSPKSGHDTVSWYQQALGQGPQFIFQYYEEEERQRGNFPDRFSGHQFPNYSSELNVNALLLGDSALYLCASSLAVPPGELFFGEGSRLTVL.

CDR3 sequence reads: CSASRDSVFF. The CDR3 DNA is TGCAGTGCTAGTCGGGACTCTGTCTTCTTT. This sequence joins TRBV20-1 and TRBJ1-1; D is possibly TRBD1 (5 bases). CDR3 length: 10 amino acids. Germline assignment: CDR1 DFQATT and CDR2 SNEGSKA (reference sequence). Trimming left V 3 bases short and J 14 bases short, with 13 bases between.

Only one count was recorded for this clone. The chain uses TRBV5-4 and TRBJ2-1; D perhaps matches TRBD2 (5 bases). Trimming shortened V by 6 bases and J by 6 bases, and 13 bases separated the two germline ends. Germline loops: CDR1 SGHNT, CDR2 YYREEE (reference sequence). The CDR3 contains 13 residues. The chain's CDR3 is CASTGLRPNEQFF. In DNA, the CDR3 is TGTGCCAGCACTGGACTTAGACCCAATGAGCAGTTCTTC.

This clone is a singleton in its sample. The V and J genes are TRBV7-3 and TRBJ2-3; D might be TRBD1 (6 bases). Trimming left V 11 bases short and J 2 bases short, with 23 bases between. CDR3 size: 16 residues. Germline loops: CDR1 SGHTA, CDR2 FQGTGA. The CDR3 here is CARNSRTEGFTDTQYF. Here the CDR3 DNA reads TGTGCCCGAAATTCGAGGACAGAGGGTTTCACAGATACGCAGTATTTT.

The chain combines TRBV9 with TRBJ2-7; 9 bases fit TRBD2. This CDR3 has 16 amino acids. CDR1 and CDR2 from the germline V gene are SGDLS and YYNGEE. The V gene end was trimmed by 0 bases and the J gene end by 2 bases; junction bases not matched to a gene: 6. The CDR3 DNA reads as TGTGCCAGCAGCGTAGGGATCGGGACTAGCCCCTACGAGCAGTACTTC. Translation: CASSVGIGTSPYEQYF.

The V call is TRBV6-1, the J call TRBJ2-7; no clear D gene. Trimming took off 1 base at V and 3 bases at J, with 10 bases between the two ends. The CDR3 is 14 residues long. The germline CDR1 and CDR2 sequences are MNHNS and SASEGT. In DNA, the CDR3 is TGTGCCAGCAGTGAAGGACACGATCGCTACGAGCAGTACTTC. Translated, it gives CASSEGHDRYEQYF.

This chain joins TRBV7-9 and TRBJ2-7; perhaps TRBD2 as D (5 bases). The germline gives CDR1 SEHNR, CDR2 FQNEAQ (reference sequence). The CDR3 runs to 18 residues. V was pared by 4 bases and J by 3 bases, with 25 bases between. CDR3 sequence reads: CASSSGMYTSSLNYEQYF. The CDR3, as DNA: TGTGCCAGCAGCTCGGGGATGTATACGTCCTCTTTAAACTACGAGCAGTACTTC.

The chain combines TRBV19 with TRBJ1-4, with unresolved D. The CDR3 loop spans 13 amino acids. Germline CDR1 is LNHDA and CDR2 is SQIVND (reference sequence). V was shortened by 7 bases and J by 8 bases, with 14 bases between the two germline ends. The CDR3 loop is CASTGGVWEKLFF. The DNA for the CDR3 is TGTGCCAGTACGGGCGGGGTCTGGGAAAAACTGTTTTTT.

V gene TRBV10-3 combines with J gene TRBJ2-7; possibly TRBD2 for D (5 bases). The CDR3 is made up of 12 amino acids. Between the trimmed V and J ends, which lost 4 bases and 6 bases, there was a span of 10 bases. From germline, CDR1 is ENHRY and CDR2 SYGVKD. The CDR3 loop is CAISGVEGEQYF. For the CDR3, the DNA is TGTGCCATCAGTGGAGTCGAGGGCGAGCAGTACTTC.

V is TRBV6-6 and J is TRBJ2-1; D ambiguous. CDR1 and CDR2 from the germline V gene are MNHNY and SVGAGI (reference sequence). The CDR3 is 11 residues long. Trimming removed 7 bases at V and 3 bases at J, with 4 bases between. The CDR3 reads CASTGYNEQFF. The CDR3 bases are TGTGCCAGCACGGGCTACAATGAGCAGTTCTTC.

This clone was seen a single time. The chain joins TRBV4-1 to TRBJ2-7, with 12 bases lining up with TRBD2. Trimming took 3 bases from V and 7 from J; bases not matched to a gene: 4. Germline V gene data show CDR1 as MGHRA and CDR2 as YSYEKL. There are 14 residues in the CDR3. The CDR3 is CASSQTSGSVEQYF. As DNA, the CDR3 is TGCGCCAGCAGCCAGACTAGCGGGAGTGTTGAGCAGTACTTC.

This clone was detected a few times. The chain joins TRBV5-4 to TRBJ1-2; D is ambiguous. There are 13 residues in the CDR3. CDR1 is SGHNT and CDR2 is YYREEE in the germline V gene (reference sequence). V was clipped by 0 bases and J by 2 bases, with 5 bases between them. CDR3 protein: CASSLGRNYGYTF. CDR3 bases: TGTGCCAGCAGCTTGGGCAGAAACTATGGCTACACCTTC.

This chain uses TRBV19 with TRBJ1-2, with TRBD1 identical over 7 bases. The ends lost 7 bases at V and 0 bases at J; junction bases unmatched: 8. The CDR3 is 15 residues long. CDR1 and CDR2 (germline): LNHDA, SQIVND (reference sequence). This chain's CDR3 is CASTPQGTTNYGYTF. CDR3 in DNA: TGTGCCAGTACCCCACAGGGGACAACTAACTATGGCTACACCTTC.

The chain links TRBV5-8 to TRBJ2-7, with TRBD1 identical over 9 bases. V trimming: 0 bases; J trimming: 4 bases; junction bases outside the gene matches: 2. The CDR3 length is 14 residues. CDR1 and CDR2 from the germline V gene are SGHTS and YDEGEE. The CDR3 nucleotides are TGTGCCAGCAGCTTGGGACAGGGGGGATACGAGCAGTACTTC. It encodes CASSLGQGGYEQYF.

The chain links TRBV6-1 to TRBJ2-3; D remains ambiguous. Trimming took 1 base from V and 2 from J, leaving 7 bases between them. Germline V gene lookup returns CDR1 MNHNS and CDR2 SASEGT. The CDR3 length is 14 residues. In nucleotides, the CDR3 is TGTGCCAGCAGTGAAGGTCAACACACAGATACGCAGTATTTT. It yields the protein CASSEGQHTDTQYF.

The chain links TRBV19 to TRBJ2-2, with 10 bases matching TRBD2. V gave up 6 bases and J gave up 5 bases; unmatched junction bases: 3. CDR1 is LNHDA and CDR2 is SQIVND in the germline V gene (reference sequence). This CDR3 contains 14 residues. CDR3 sequence reads: CASRKREGTGELFF. DNA for the CDR3: TGTGCCAGTAGGAAGCGGGAGGGGACCGGGGAGCTGTTTTTT.

This clone was seen only a few times. This chain uses TRBV5-4 with TRBJ2-1, with D possibly TRBD1 on 6 matching bases. The germline CDR1 and CDR2 sequences are SGHNT and YYREEE (reference sequence). CDR3 length: 14 residues. Trimming removed 0 bases from V and 6 bases from J, with 10 bases in between. CDR3 region: CASSLGGTLNEQFF. The CDR3 DNA reads TGTGCCAGCAGCTTGGGTGGGACACTCAATGAGCAGTTCTTC.

V is TRBV28 and J is TRBJ1-2, with 8 bases matching TRBD1. The germline CDR1 and CDR2 sequences are MDHEN and SYDVKM. With V trimmed by 5 bases and J by 7 bases, 18 bases remained unmatched. CDR3 length equals 17 residues. The CDR3, as DNA: TGTGCCAGCAGTCTCACCTTCCATCTGACAGGGGCAGGTGGCTACACCTTC. Amino acids: CASSLTFHLTGAGGYTF.

The CDR3 here is CASSRTLPSNEQFF. In nucleotides, the CDR3 is TGTGCCAGCAGCCGGACATTGCCCTCCAATGAGCAGTTCTTC. This chain joins TRBV14 and TRBJ2-1; weak D call: TRBD1 (5 bases). V was cut by 4 bases and J by 6 bases, with 13 bases left in between. The germline gives CDR1 SGHDN, CDR2 FVKESK. The CDR3 spans 14 residues. The whole variable domain, filled in from reference TRBV14 and TRBJ2-1, reads EAGVTQFPSHSVIEKGQTVTLRCDPISGHDNLYWYRRVMGKEIKFLLHFVKESKQDESGMPNNRFLAERTGGTYSTLKVQPAELEDSGVYFCASSRTLPSNEQFFGPGTRLTVL.

This clone occurred a few times. The genes are TRBV4-3 and TRBJ1-1, with 8 bases fitting TRBD1. Germline CDR1 reads LGHNA; CDR2 reads YSLEER. The CDR3 covers 18 residues. V shed 4 bases, J shed 2 bases, and the junction held 15 bases outside the gene matches. The DNA of the CDR3 is TGCGCCAGCAGCCTAAGGGCTCCGGGACAGGTGTTTAACACTGAAGCTTTCTTT. Translating it yields CASSLRAPGQVFNTEAFF.